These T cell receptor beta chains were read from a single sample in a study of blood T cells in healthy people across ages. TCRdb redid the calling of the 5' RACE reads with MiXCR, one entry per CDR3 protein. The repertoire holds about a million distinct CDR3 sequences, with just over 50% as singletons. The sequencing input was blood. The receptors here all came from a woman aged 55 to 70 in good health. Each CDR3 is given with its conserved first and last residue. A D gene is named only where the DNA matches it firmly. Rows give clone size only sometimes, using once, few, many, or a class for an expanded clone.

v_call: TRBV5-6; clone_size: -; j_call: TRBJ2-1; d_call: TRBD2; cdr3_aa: CASSPIPPSGSEGNEQFF; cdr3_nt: TGTGCCAGCAGCCCCATACCACCTAGCGGGAGTGAGGGCAATGAGCAGTTCTTC
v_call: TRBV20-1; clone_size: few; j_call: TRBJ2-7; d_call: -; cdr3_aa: CSARDATGGTYEQYF; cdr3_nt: TGCAGTGCTAGAGATGCAACAGGCGGAACCTACGAGCAGTACTTC
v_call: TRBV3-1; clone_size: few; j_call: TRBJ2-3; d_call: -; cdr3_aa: CASSHGARYTDTQYF; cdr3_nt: TGTGCCAGCAGCCACGGAGCGAGATACACAGATACGCAGTATTTT
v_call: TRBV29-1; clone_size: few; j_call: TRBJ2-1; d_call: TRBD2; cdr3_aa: CSVSGGTGNEQFF; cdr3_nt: TGCAGCGTGTCGGGAGGGACTGGTAATGAGCAGTTCTTC
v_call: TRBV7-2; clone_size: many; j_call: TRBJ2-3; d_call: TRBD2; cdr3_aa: CASSFGLAGDTQYF; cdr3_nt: TGTGCCAGCAGTTTTGGACTAGCGGGAGATACGCAGTATTTT
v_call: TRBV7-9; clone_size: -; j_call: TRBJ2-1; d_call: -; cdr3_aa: CASSPLPGHGSEQFF; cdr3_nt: TGTGCCAGCAGCCCGCTACCGGGGCACGGGAGTGAGCAGTTCTTC
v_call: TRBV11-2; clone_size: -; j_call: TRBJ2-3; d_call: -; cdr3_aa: CASSRNPPNAADTQYF; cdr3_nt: TGTGCCAGCAGCCGAAACCCACCCAATGCAGCAGATACGCAGTATTTT
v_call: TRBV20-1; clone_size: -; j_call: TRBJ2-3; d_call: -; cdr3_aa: CSVPTSWGRANTDTQYF; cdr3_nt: TGCAGTGTTCCCACCTCGTGGGGCAGGGCCAACACAGATACGCAGTATTTT
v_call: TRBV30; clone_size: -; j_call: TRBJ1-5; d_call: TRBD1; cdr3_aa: CAWTGGKSNQPQHF; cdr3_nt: TGTGCCTGGACAGGGGGCAAGAGCAATCAGCCCCAGCATTTT
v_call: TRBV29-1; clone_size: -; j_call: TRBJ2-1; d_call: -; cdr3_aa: CSVERPKGFSYNEQFF; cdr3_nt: TGCAGCGTTGAGCGGCCCAAAGGATTCTCCTACAATGAGCAGTTCTTC
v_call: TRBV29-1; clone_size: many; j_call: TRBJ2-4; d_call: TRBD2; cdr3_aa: CSVSRGTENIQYF; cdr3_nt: TGCAGCGTTTCGCGGGGGACGGAAAACATTCAGTACTTC
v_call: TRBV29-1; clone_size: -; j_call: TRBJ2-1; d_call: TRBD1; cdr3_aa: CSVEGVDRTYNEQFF; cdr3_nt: TGCAGCGTTGAAGGAGTGGACAGGACGTACAATGAGCAGTTCTTC
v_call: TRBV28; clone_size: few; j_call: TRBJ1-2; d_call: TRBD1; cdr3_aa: CASSFPSSTGILDGYTF; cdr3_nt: TGTGCCAGCAGTTTTCCCTCTTCGACAGGGATCTTGGACGGCTACACCTTC
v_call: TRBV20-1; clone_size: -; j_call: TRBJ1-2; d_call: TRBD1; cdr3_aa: CSASVGTGDGYTF; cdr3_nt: TGCAGTGCTAGTGTCGGAACAGGGGATGGCTACACCTTC
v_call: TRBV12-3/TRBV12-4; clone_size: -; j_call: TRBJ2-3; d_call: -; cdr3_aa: CASKGGSDTQYF; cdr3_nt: TGTGCCAGCAAGGGTGGCTCAGATACGCAGTATTTT
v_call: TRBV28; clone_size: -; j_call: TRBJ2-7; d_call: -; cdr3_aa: CASSGVPRGEQYF; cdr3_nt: TGTGCCAGCAGTGGGGTCCCGAGGGGCGAGCAGTACTTC
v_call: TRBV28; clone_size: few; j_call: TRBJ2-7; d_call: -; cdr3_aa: CASSTEGRLRYEQYF; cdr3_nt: TGTGCCAGCAGTACCGAGGGGAGGTTGAGATACGAGCAGTACTTC
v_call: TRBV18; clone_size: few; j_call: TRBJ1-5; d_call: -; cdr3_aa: CASSPWERSQQPQHF; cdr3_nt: TGTGCCAGCTCACCATGGGAAAGGTCGCAACAGCCCCAGCATTTT
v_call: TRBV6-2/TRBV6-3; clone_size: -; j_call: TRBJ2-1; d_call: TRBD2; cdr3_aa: CASKNPGTSGDNEQFF; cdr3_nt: TGTGCCAGCAAGAACCCCGGGACTAGCGGGGACAATGAGCAGTTCTTC
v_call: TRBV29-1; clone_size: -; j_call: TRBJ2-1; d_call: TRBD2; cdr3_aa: CSVQREGSYNEQFF; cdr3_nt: TGCAGCGTGCAGCGGGAGGGCTCCTACAATGAGCAGTTCTTC
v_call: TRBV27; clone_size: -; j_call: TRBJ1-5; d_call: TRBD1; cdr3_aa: CATRPGQGAYQPQHF; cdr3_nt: TGTGCCACCAGACCGGGACAGGGGGCTTATCAGCCCCAGCATTTT
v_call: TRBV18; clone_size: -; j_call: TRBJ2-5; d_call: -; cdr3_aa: CASSPDSFETQYF; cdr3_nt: TGTGCCAGCTCACCTGACAGTTTCGAGACCCAGTACTTC